This TCR beta chain was captured in a study of cytomegalovirus exposure and HLA in healthy donors. Whole-study context: A subsequent analysis reported that the roughly 120 validation repertoires were produced on the same platform that had also been used for the 550 to 750 first-cohort repertoires.

Sequencing was performed with immunoSEQ multiplex PCR; in TCRdb, only in-frame clones are kept and a portion is missing. The data hold over 200,000 clones, with over 80% observed a single time. With regard to this clone: Its antigen is undetermined.

V was shortened by 0 bases and J by 3 bases, with 19 bases between the two germline ends. The CDR3 is 17 amino acids. The germline gives CDR1 SGHRS, CDR2 YFSETQ. The study, taken as a whole, reports: Some public TCRs appeared in many individuals, while most sequences were rare.

The donors were part of the approximately 130-subject validation cohort, which stood apart from the roughly 640-subject first cohort. This rearrangement joins TRBV5-1 to TRBJ2-7; D remains ambiguous. The sequenced sample was PBMCs. The sequence was obtained from a woman aged 25 to 39 in good health and CMV-seropositive. For the CDR3, the DNA is TGCGCCAGCAGCTTGGCCGAGTTCCTTCCTAAAGACTACGAGCAGTACTTC. This encodes CASSLAEFLPKDYEQYF.